One and the same sample provided the 17 T cell receptor beta chains below, sequenced in a study of cytomegalovirus exposure and HLA in healthy donors. PCR used 60 Vbeta primers and 13 Jbeta primers. Produced via immunoSEQ multiplex PCR; TCRdb's table is partial and in-frame only. Here the sample spans 90,000 to 130,000 clones, 76% being singletons. The sample taken for sequencing was PBMCs. The receptors stem from a man aged 25 to 40 in good health and CMV-seropositive.

This clone was picked up a small number of times. The chain joins TRBV19 to TRBJ1-4, with 9 bases that match TRBD1. V was pared by 6 bases and J by 4 bases, with 15 bases of the junction left unmatched. Germline CDR1 reads LNHDA; CDR2 reads SQIVND (reference sequence). This CDR3 has 18 amino acids. CDR3 loop: CASSVGTGRPVGNEKLFF. The DNA for the CDR3 is TGTGCCAGTAGCGTCGGGACAGGGCGACCGGTGGGTAATGAAAAACTGTTTTTT. Looking up the rest from reference TRBV19 and TRBJ1-4 gives the full variable domain: DGGITQSPKYLFRKEGQNVTLSCEQNLNHDAMYWYRQDPGQGLRLIYYSQIVNDFQKGDIAEGYSVSREKKESFPLTVTSAQKNPTAFYLCASSVGTGRPVGNEKLFFGSGTQLSVL.

This chain joins TRBV2 and TRBJ2-2, with 8 bases identical to TRBD2. Germline trimming cut 7 bases from V and 5 bases from J; bases unmatched to any gene: 0. The CDR3 consists of 12 residues. In germline, CDR1 is SNHLY, CDR2 FYNNEI. The CDR3 spells CASKRGTGELFF. The CDR3 DNA sequence: TGTGCCAGCAAGCGGGGGACCGGGGAGCTGTTTTTT.

This chain connects TRBV28 to TRBJ1-2, with a tentative D call TRBD1 (5 bases). The CDR3 extends over 13 amino acids. Germline V CDR1 and CDR2: MDHEN, SYDVKM. Between the trimmed V and J ends, which lost 8 bases and 3 bases, there was a span of 13 bases. The CDR3 protein is CASFDRIHYGYTF. The CDR3 DNA reads TGTGCCAGCTTTGACAGAATCCACTATGGCTACACCTTC.

The V and J genes are TRBV7-9 and TRBJ1-4, with D possibly matching TRBD1 (5 bases). The CDR3 runs to 15 residues. CDR1 is SEHNR and CDR2 is FQNEAQ in the germline V gene (reference sequence). V lost 1 base to trimming and J lost 8 bases, with 14 bases between them. The DNA for the CDR3 is TGTGCCAGCAGCTTAGGTGGGGCCCGAACGGAAAAACTGTTTTTT. It encodes CASSLGGARTEKLFF.

The chain couples TRBV18 to TRBJ2-7; TRBD2 aligns across 8 bases. Trimming cost V 2 bases and J 2 bases; bases outside gene matches: 5. This CDR3 is 15 amino acids long. CDR1 and CDR2 (germline): KGHSH, LQKENI. The CDR3 loop reads CASSPAGLVPYEQYF. The CDR3 coding sequence is TGTGCCAGCTCACCAGCGGGACTAGTCCCCTACGAGCAGTACTTC.

This chain connects TRBV27 to TRBJ2-1; 7 positions agree with TRBD1. Trimming took 5 bases from V and 2 from J; bases not matched to a gene: 3. Looked up from germline, CDR1 is MNHEY and CDR2 is SMNVEV (reference sequence). CDR3 length: 14 amino acids. CDR3 nucleotides: TGTGCCAGCAGTATACAGGGGACCTACAATGAGCAGTTCTTC. Its translation is CASSIQGTYNEQFF.

This chain links TRBV12-5 with TRBJ2-3; weak D call: TRBD2 (5 bases). Germline CDR1 reads LGHNT; CDR2 reads FRNRAP. The CDR3 is 14 amino acids. V lost 3 bases and J 6 bases, leaving 13 bases between the germline ends. CDR3 loop: CASGFQTSQDTQYF. The CDR3 DNA reads TGTGCTAGTGGTTTTCAAACTAGTCAGGATACGCAGTATTTT.

The chain is built from TRBV6-6 and TRBJ1-3, with D possibly being TRBD1 (5 bases). The length of the CDR3 is 16 residues. V was cut by 5 bases and J by 2 bases, with 16 bases left in between. Germline V lookup: CDR1 MNHNY, CDR2 SVGAGI (reference sequence). This CDR3 reads CASSPLRGGAGNTIYF. CDR3 coding DNA: TGTGCCAGCAGTCCCCTCCGGGGGGGGGCTGGAAACACCATATATTTT.

The gene calls are TRBV7-9 and TRBJ2-7, with 9 bases aligning to TRBD1. CDR3 length: 16 residues. V dropped 4 bases and J dropped 5; count of bases not matched to a gene: 12. The germline CDR1 and CDR2 sequences are SEHNR and FQNEAQ (reference sequence). The CDR3 is CASSSPRDRAGHEQYF. The CDR3 DNA reads as TGTGCCAGCAGCTCCCCCCGGGACAGGGCGGGCCACGAGCAGTACTTC.

This clone showed up just a few times. The genes are TRBV27 and TRBJ1-6; D remains unclear. There are 12 residues in the CDR3. CDR1 is MNHEY and CDR2 is SMNVEV in the germline V gene (reference sequence). Deletions cut 5 bases from V and 8 bases from J, with 7 bases between. The CDR3 bases are TGTGCCAGCAGTCCGCGGGATTCACCCCTCCACTTT. It specifies CASSPRDSPLHF.

The chain couples TRBV5-1 to TRBJ1-5; 8 bases agree with TRBD1. The length of the CDR3 is 15 residues. Germline V lookup: CDR1 SGHRS, CDR2 YFSETQ. V lost 4 bases to trimming and J lost 1 base; unmatched junction nucleotides: 4. Written as DNA, the CDR3 is TGCGCCAGCAGCCCCGGACAGGGCAGCAATCAGCCCCAGCATTTT. Its protein is CASSPGQGSNQPQHF. The full variable domain, its missing parts supplied by reference TRBV5-1 and TRBJ1-5, is KAGVTQTPRYLIKTRGQQVTLSCSPISGHRSVSWYQQTPGQGLQFLFEYFSETQRNKGNFPGRFSGRQFSNSRSEMNVSTLELGDSALYLCASSPGQGSNQPQHFGDGTRLSIL.

The V and J genes are TRBV4-1 and TRBJ1-3, with TRBD1 identical over 7 bases. Per the germline V gene, CDR1 is MGHRA and CDR2 is YSYEKL. After removal of 2 bases from V and 0 bases from J, the junction contained 7 bases not matched to a gene. The CDR3 loop spans 17 amino acids. CDR3: CASSQITGVGSGNTIYF. The CDR3 DNA sequence: TGCGCCAGCAGCCAAATTACAGGGGTGGGCTCTGGAAACACCATATATTTT.

CDR3 sequence: CASSGGGAATGELFF. The CDR3 coding sequence is TGTGCCAGCAGCGGCGGGGGGGCGGCCACCGGGGAGCTGTTTTTT. The chain uses TRBV9 and TRBJ2-2, with 9 bases matching TRBD2. Germline values: CDR1 SGDLS, CDR2 YYNGEE. This CDR3 is built from 15 residues. The V gene end was trimmed by 3 bases and the J gene end by 4 bases; junction bases not matched to a gene: 4.

This chain uses TRBV10-3 with TRBJ1-3; D remains unclear. Per the germline V gene, CDR1 is ENHRY and CDR2 is SYGVKD. Trimming cost V 8 bases and J 0 bases, with 5 bases left between them. This CDR3 comprises 12 residues. CDR3 sequence reads: CAIGSSGNTIYF. The CDR3 DNA is TGTGCCATCGGGAGCTCTGGAAACACCATATATTTT.

The chain couples TRBV5-4 to TRBJ2-2; a weak D match, TRBD2 (5 bases). Germline V lookup: CDR1 SGHNT, CDR2 YYREEE (reference sequence). The V gene lost 10 bases and the J gene lost 2 bases, with 18 bases spanning the gap. The CDR3 spans 15 residues. The DNA of the CDR3 is TGTGCCGCGGGTTTTGAGGGCTTAAACACCGGGGAGCTGTTTTTT. This codes for CAAGFEGLNTGELFF.

V is TRBV7-2 and J is TRBJ1-2; TRBD1 matches 7 bases. The V gene end was trimmed by 6 bases and the J gene end by 3 bases; junction bases not matched to a gene: 7. CDR3 length equals 14 residues. CDR1 is SGHTA, CDR2 FQGNSA, per germline. Here the CDR3 DNA reads TGTGCCAGCAGTCGTACGACAGGGTACTATGGCTACACCTTC. Amino acids: CASSRTTGYYGYTF. Looking up the rest from reference TRBV7-2 and TRBJ1-2 gives the full variable domain: GAGVSQSPSNKVTEKGKDVELRCDPISGHTALYWYRQSLGQGLEFLIYFQGNSAPDKSGLPSDRFSAERTGGSVSTLTIQRTQQEDSAVYLCASSRTTGYYGYTFGSGTRLTVV.

The chain joins TRBV6-5 to TRBJ2-3; 7 nucleotides line up with TRBD1. V trimming: 6 bases; J trimming: 2 bases; junction bases outside the gene matches: 5. This CDR3 has 14 amino acids. In germline, CDR1 is MNHEY, CDR2 SVGAGI. CDR3 loop: CASSLQGLTDTQYF. The CDR3 bases are TGTGCCAGCAGCCTACAGGGGCTCACAGATACGCAGTATTTT.